This section outlines one TCR beta chain sequence together with its context. The antigen is undetermined. The data were obtained in a study of cytomegalovirus exposure and HLA in healthy donors. Study results and limitations: It was taken for granted in presence/absence analyses that sequencing depth across donors was roughly uniform.

The PCR contained 60 Vbeta and 13 Jbeta primers. Assay used: immunoSEQ multiplex PCR; TCRdb lists only in-frame clones, some missing. The table lists more than 110,000 clones, about 73% of them singletons. The length of the CDR3 is 13 residues. CDR1 is LNHDA and CDR2 is SQIVND in the germline V gene (reference sequence). Losses at the gene ends were 6 bases for V and 5 bases for J; bases not matched to a gene: 5. The origin of this receptor is an older woman in good health and CMV-seropositive. Sequencing used PBMCs. This sequence joins TRBV19 and TRBJ1-1, with TRBD1 identical over 8 bases. Written as DNA, the CDR3 is TGTGCCAGTAGCAAAGGACAGGGAACTGAAGCTTTCTTT. Translating gives CASSKGQGTEAFF.